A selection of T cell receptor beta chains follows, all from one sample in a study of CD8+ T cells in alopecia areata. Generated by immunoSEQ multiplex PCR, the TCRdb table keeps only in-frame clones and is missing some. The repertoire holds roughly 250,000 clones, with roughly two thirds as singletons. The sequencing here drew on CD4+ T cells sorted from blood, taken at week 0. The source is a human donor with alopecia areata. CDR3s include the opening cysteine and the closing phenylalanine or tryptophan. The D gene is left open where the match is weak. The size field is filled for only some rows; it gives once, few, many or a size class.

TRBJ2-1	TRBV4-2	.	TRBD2	CASSNTAGGLHNEQFF	TGTGCCAGCAGCAACACAGCGGGGGGGCTACACAATGAGCAGTTCTTC
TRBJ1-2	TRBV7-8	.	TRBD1	CASSFMGQGNYGYTF	TGTGCCAGCAGCTTTATGGGACAGGGGAACTATGGCTACACCTTC
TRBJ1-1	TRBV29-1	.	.	CSVYRDVLNTEAFF	TGCAGCGTTTATCGAGACGTCCTAAACACTGAAGCTTTCTTT
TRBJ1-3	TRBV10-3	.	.	CAISEAAFHLGNTIYF	TGTGCCATCAGTGAGGCAGCCTTTCATCTCGGAAACACCATATATTTT
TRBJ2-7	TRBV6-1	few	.	CASTEGSTIYEQYF	TGTGCCAGCACCGAGGGGTCTACTATTTACGAGCAGTACTTC
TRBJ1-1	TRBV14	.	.	CASSRTRGGYTEAFF	TGTGCCAGCAGCCGAACCAGGGGAGGATACACTGAAGCTTTCTTT
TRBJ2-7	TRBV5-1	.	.	CASSLDGQISYEQYF	TGCGCCAGCAGCTTGGACGGGCAAATCTCCTACGAGCAGTACTTC
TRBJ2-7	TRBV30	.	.	CAWSGRFEQYF	TGTGCCTGGAGTGGGCGATTCGAGCAGTACTTC
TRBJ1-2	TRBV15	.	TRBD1	CATSNAGTGVGGYTF	TGTGCCACCAGCAACGCCGGGACAGGGGTTGGTGGCTACACCTTC
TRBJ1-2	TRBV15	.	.	CATSRGGFNYGYTF	TGTGCCACCAGCAGAGGAGGGTTTAACTATGGCTACACCTTC
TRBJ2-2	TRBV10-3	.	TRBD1	CAISESTGRELFF	TGTGCCATCAGTGAGTCGACAGGGAGGGAGCTGTTTTTT
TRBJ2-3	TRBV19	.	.	CASSLLQGPSTDTQYF	TGTGCCAGTAGTTTATTACAGGGCCCTAGCACAGATACGCAGTATTTT
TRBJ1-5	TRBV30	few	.	CAWMPQLGNQPQHF	TGTGCCTGGATGCCCCAACTTGGCAATCAGCCCCAGCATTTT